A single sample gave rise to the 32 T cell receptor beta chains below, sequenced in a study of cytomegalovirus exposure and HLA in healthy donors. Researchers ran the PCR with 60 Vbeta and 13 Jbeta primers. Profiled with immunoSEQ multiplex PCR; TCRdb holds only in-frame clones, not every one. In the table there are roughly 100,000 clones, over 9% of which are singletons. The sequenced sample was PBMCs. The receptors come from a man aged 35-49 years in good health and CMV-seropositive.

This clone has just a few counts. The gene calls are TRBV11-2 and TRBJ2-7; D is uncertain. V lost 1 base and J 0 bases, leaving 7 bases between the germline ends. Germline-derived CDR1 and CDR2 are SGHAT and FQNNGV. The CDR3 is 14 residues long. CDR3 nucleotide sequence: TGTGCCAGCAGCTTAGCGCGTAGCTCCTACGAGCAGTACTTC. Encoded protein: CASSLARSSYEQYF.

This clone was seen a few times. In nucleotides, the CDR3 is TGTGCCAGCACAAAGGGGGCCGCAAATGAAAAACTGTTTTTT. It translates to CASTKGAANEKLFF. The genes are TRBV7-9 and TRBJ1-4; 7 positions match TRBD1. This CDR3 is built from 14 residues. V shed 7 bases, J shed 5 bases, and the junction held 7 bases outside the gene matches. Germline CDR1 SEHNR, CDR2 FQNEAQ (reference sequence).

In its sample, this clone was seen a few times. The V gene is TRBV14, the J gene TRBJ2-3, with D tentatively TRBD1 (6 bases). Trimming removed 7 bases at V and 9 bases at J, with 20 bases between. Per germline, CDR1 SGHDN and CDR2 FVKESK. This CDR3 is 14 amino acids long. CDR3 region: CASTGALQGGTQYF. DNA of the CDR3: TGTGCCAGCACCGGGGCCCTACAGGGCGGAACGCAGTATTTT.

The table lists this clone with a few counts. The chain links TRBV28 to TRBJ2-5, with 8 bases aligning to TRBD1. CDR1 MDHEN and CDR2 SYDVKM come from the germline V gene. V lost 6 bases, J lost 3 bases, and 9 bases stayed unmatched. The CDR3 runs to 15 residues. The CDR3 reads CASSPGGQAEETQYF. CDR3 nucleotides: TGTGCCAGCAGCCCTGGGGGACAGGCAGAAGAGACCCAGTACTTC.

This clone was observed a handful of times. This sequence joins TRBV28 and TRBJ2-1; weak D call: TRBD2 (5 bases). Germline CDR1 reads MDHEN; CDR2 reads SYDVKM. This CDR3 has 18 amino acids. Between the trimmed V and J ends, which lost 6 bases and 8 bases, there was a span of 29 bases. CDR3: CASSSPGLEGPPGDEQFF. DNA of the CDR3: TGTGCCAGCAGCTCTCCGGGGTTAGAAGGCCCTCCCGGCGATGAGCAGTTCTTC.

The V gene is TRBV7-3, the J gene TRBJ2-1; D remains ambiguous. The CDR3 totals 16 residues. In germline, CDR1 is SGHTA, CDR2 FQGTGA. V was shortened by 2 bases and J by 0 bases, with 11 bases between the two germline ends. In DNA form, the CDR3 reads TGTGCCAGCAGCTTAGGCAGCGCGAGCTCCTACAATGAGCAGTTCTTC. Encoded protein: CASSLGSASSYNEQFF.

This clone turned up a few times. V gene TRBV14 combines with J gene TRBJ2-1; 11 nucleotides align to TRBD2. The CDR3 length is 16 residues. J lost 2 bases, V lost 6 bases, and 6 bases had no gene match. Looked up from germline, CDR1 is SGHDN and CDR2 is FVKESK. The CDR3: CASRPIAGGAYNEQFF. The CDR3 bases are TGTGCCAGCAGACCCATAGCGGGAGGGGCCTACAATGAGCAGTTCTTC.

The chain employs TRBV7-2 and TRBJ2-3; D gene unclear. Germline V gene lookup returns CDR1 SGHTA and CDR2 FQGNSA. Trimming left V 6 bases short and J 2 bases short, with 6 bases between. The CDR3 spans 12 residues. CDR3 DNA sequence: TGTGCCAGCAGTTATGTCACAGATACGCAGTATTTT. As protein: CASSYVTDTQYF.

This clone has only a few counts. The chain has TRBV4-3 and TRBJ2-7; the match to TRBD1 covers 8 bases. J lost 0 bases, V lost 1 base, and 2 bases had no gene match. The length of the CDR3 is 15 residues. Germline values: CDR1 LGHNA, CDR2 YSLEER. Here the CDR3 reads CASSQGQGHSYEQYF. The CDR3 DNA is TGCGCCAGCAGCCAAGGACAGGGGCACTCCTACGAGCAGTACTTC.

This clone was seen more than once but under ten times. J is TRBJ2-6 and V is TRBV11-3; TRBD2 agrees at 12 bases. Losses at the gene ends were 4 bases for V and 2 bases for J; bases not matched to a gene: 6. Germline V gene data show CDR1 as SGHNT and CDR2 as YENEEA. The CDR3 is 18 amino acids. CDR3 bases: TGTGCCAGCAGCTGGCTAGCGGGAGGGCCTCCTGGGGCCAACGTCCTGACTTTC. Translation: CASSWLAGGPPGANVLTF.

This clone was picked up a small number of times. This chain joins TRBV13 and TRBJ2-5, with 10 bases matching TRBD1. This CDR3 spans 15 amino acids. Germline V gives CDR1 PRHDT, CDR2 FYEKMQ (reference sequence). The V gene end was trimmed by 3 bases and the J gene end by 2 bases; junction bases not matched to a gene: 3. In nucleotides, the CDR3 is TGTGCCAGCAGCTTTGGGACAGGGGAGCAAGAGACCCAGTACTTC. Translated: CASSFGTGEQETQYF.

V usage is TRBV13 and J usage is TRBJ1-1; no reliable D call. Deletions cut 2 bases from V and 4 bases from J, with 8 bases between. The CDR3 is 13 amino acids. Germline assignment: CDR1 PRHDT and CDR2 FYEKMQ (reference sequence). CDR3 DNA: TGTGCCAGCAGCTTATTGACGGGCACTGAAGCTTTCTTT. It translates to CASSLLTGTEAFF.

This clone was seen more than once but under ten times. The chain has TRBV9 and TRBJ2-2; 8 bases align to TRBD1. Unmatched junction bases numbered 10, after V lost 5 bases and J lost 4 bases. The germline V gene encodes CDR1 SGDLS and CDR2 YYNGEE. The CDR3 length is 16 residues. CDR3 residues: CASSWTGQGITGELFF. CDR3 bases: TGTGCCAGCAGTTGGACAGGACAGGGTATCACCGGGGAGCTGTTTTTT.

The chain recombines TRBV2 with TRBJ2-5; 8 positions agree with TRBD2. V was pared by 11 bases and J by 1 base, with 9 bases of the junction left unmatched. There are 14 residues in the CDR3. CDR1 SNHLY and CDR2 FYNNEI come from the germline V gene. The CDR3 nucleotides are TGTGCCCGGGGGGGTAGCGGCACCCAAGAGACCCAGTACTTC. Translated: CARGGSGTQETQYF.

The CDR3 DNA reads TGTGCCAGCAGCGTGGGGGGAGGGCCATACGAGCAGTACTTC. This translates into CASSVGGGPYEQYF. The V call is TRBV9, the J call TRBJ2-7; TRBD2 agrees at 7 bases. CDR1 is SGDLS, CDR2 YYNGEE, per germline. V shed 2 bases and J 4 bases; nucleotides not matched to a gene: 6. CDR3 size: 14 residues.

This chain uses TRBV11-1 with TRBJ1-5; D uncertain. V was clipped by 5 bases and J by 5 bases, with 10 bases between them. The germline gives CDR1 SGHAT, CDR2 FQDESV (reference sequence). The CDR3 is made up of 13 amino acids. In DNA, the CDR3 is TGTGCCAGCAGCGTGGGCGCAGATCAGCCCCAGCATTTT. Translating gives CASSVGADQPQHF.

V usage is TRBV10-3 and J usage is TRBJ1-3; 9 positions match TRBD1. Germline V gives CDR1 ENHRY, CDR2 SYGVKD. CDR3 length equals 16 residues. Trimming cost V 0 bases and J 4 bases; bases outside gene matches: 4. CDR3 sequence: CAISESNRGHGNTIYF. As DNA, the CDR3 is TGTGCCATCAGTGAGTCGAACAGGGGGCACGGAAACACCATATATTTT.

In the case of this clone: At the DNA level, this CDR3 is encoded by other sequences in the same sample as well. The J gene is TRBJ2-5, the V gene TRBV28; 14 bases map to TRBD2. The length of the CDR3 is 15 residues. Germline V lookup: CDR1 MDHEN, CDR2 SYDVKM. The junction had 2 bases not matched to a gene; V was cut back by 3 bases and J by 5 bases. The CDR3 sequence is CASSLGLAGVETQYF. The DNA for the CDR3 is TGTGCCAGCAGTTTGGGACTAGCGGGAGTTGAGACCCAGTACTTC.

Here the CDR3 reads CASSALSGTGGNEQYF. The CDR3 DNA follows: TGTGCCAGCAGTGCCCTGTCAGGGACAGGGGGCAACGAGCAGTACTTC. The chain combines TRBV2 with TRBJ2-7; 12 positions match TRBD1. Losses at the gene ends were 4 bases for V and 5 bases for J; bases not matched to a gene: 9. Germline values: CDR1 SNHLY, CDR2 FYNNEI. The CDR3 contains 16 residues.

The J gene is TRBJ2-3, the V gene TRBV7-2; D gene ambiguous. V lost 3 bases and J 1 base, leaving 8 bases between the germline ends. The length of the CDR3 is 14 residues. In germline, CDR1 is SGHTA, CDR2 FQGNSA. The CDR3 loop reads CASSFRPGTDTQYF. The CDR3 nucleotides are TGTGCCAGCAGCTTTCGTCCTGGCACAGATACGCAGTATTTT.

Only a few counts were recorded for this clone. The CDR3 sequence is CASRPHTVYEQYF. Here the CDR3 DNA reads TGTGCCAGCAGGCCTCATACAGTCTACGAGCAGTACTTC. This chain joins TRBV6-5 and TRBJ2-7; no clear D. This CDR3 is built from 13 residues. In germline, CDR1 is MNHEY, CDR2 SVGAGI. Trimming removed 6 bases from V and 3 bases from J, with 12 bases in between.

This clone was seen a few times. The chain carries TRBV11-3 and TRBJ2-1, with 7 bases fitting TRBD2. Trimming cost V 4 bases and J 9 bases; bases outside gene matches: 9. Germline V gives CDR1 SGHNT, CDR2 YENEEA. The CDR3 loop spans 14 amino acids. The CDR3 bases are TGTGCCAGCAGCTCTCGACTAGCAGTGGGTGAGCAGTTCTTC. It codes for CASSSRLAVGEQFF.

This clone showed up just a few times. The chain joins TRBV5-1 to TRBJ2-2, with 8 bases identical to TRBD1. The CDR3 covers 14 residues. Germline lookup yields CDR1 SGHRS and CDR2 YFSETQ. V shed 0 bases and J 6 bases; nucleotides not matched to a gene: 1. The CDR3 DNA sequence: TGCGCCAGCAGCTTGGACAGGGGGGCCGGGGAGCTGTTTTTT. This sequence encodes CASSLDRGAGELFF.

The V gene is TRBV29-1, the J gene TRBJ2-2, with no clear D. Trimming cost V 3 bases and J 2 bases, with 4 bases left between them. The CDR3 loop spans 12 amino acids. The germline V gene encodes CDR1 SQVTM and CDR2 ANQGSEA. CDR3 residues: CSVDRNTGELFF. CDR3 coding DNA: TGCAGCGTTGACAGAAACACCGGGGAGCTGTTTTTT.

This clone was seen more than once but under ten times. CDR3 nucleotide sequence: TGTGCCAGCAGGGACAGGCTATTTTCCTACGAGCAGTACTTC. Amino acid sequence: CASRDRLFSYEQYF. The chain couples TRBV27 to TRBJ2-7, with 7 bases aligning to TRBD1. The length of the CDR3 is 14 residues. Trimming at V came to 6 bases and at J to 1 base, leaving 6 bases not matched to a gene. Germline lookup yields CDR1 MNHEY and CDR2 SMNVEV (reference sequence).

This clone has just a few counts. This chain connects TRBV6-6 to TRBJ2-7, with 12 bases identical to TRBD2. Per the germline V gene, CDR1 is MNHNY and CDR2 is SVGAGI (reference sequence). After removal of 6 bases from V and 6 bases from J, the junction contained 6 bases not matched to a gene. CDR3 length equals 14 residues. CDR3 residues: CASSPRLAGAEQYF. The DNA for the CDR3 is TGTGCCAGCAGCCCTAGACTAGCGGGAGCCGAGCAGTACTTC.

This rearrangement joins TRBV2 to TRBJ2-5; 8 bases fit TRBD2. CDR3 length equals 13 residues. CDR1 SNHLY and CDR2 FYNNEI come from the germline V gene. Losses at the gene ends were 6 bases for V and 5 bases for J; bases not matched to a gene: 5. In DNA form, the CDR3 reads TGTGCCAGCAGAGAAAGCGGGAGTGAGACCCAGTACTTC. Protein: CASRESGSETQYF.

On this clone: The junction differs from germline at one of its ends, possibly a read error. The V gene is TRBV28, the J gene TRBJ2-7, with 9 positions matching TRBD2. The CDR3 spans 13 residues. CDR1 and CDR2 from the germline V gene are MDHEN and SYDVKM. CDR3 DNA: TGTGCCAGCAGCACCTTTAGCGGGAGACCTCCAAGCTTC. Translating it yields CASSTFSGRPPSF.

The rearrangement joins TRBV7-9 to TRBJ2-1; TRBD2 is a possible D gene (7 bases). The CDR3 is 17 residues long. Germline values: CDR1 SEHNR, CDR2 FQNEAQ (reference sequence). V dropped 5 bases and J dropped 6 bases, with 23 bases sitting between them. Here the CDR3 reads CASSTAKQAGAGNEQFF. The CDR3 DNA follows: TGTGCCAGCAGCACAGCCAAACAGGCGGGGGCCGGCAATGAGCAGTTCTTC.

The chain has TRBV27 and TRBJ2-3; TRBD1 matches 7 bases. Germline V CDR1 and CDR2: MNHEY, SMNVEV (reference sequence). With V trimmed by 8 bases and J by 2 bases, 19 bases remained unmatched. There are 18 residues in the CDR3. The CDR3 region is CASRTAGRTGAFTDTQYF. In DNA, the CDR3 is TGTGCCAGCCGCACGGCGGGTCGGACAGGCGCCTTCACAGATACGCAGTATTTT.

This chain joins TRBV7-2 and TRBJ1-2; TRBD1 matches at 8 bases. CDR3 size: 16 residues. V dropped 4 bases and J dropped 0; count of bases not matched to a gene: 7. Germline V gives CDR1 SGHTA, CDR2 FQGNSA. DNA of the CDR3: TGTGCCAGCAGCTGGGGACAGGCGGTAGCTAACTATGGCTACACCTTC. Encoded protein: CASSWGQAVANYGYTF. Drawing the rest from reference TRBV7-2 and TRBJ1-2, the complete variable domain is GAGVSQSPSNKVTEKGKDVELRCDPISGHTALYWYRQSLGQGLEFLIYFQGNSAPDKSGLPSDRFSAERTGGSVSTLTIQRTQQEDSAVYLCASSWGQAVANYGYTFGSGTRLTVV.

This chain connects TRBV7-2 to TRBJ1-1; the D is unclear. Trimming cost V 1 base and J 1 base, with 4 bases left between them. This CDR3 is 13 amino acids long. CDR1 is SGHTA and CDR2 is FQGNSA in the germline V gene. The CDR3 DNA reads TGTGCCAGCAGCTTAGTACAGAACACTGAAGCTTTCTTT. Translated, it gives CASSLVQNTEAFF.